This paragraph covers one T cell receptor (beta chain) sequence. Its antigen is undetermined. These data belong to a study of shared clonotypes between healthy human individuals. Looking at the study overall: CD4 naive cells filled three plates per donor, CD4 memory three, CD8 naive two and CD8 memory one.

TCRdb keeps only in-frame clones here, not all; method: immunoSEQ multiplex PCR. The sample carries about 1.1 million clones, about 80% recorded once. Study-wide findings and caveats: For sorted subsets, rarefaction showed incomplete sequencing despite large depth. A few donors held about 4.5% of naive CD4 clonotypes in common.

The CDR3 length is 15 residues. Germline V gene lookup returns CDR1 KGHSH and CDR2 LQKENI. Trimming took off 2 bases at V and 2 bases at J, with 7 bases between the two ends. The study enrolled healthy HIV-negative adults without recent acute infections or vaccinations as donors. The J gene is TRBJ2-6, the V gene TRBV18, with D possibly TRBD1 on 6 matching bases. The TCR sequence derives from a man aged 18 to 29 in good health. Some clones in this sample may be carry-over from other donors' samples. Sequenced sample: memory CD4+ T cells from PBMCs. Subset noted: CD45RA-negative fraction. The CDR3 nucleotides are TGTGCCAGCTCACCAAGGACAGCTGGGGCCAACGTCCTGACTTTC. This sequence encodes CASSPRTAGANVLTF.